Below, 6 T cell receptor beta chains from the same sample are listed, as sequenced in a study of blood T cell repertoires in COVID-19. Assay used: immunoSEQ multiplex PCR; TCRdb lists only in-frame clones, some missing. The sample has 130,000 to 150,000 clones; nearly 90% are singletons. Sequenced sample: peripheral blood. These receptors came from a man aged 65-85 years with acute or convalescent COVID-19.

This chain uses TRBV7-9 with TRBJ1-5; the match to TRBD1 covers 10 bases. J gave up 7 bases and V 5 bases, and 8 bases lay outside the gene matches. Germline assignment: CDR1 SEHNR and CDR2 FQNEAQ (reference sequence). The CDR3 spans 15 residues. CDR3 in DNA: TGTGCCAGCAGCCGAACCGGGACAGGGGACCAGCCCCAGCATTTT. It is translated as CASSRTGTGDQPQHF.

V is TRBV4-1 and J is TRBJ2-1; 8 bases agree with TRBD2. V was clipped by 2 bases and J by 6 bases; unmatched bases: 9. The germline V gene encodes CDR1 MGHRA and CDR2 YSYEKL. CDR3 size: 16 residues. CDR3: CASSQPLAGVANEQFF. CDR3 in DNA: TGCGCCAGCAGCCAACCCCTAGCGGGTGTAGCCAATGAGCAGTTCTTC.

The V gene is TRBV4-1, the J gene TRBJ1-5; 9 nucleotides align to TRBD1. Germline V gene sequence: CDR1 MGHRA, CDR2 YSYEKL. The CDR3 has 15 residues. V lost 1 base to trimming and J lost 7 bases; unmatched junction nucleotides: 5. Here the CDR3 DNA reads TGCGCCAGCAGCCAAGGGGACAGGGAAAGACAGCCCCAGCATTTT. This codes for CASSQGDRERQPQHF.

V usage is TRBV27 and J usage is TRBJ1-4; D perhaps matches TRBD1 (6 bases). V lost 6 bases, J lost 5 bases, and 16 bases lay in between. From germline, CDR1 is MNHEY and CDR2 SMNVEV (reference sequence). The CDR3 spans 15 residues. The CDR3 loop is CASSPSHRVNEKLFF. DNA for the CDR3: TGTGCCAGCAGCCCCTCACACAGGGTAAATGAAAAACTGTTTTTT.

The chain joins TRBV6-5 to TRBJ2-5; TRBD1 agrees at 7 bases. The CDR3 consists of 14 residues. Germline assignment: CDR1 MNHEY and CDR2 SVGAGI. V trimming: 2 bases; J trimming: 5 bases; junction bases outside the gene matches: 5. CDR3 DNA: TGTGCCAGCAGTTACACCGGGACAGCCGAGACCCAGTACTTC. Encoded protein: CASSYTGTAETQYF.

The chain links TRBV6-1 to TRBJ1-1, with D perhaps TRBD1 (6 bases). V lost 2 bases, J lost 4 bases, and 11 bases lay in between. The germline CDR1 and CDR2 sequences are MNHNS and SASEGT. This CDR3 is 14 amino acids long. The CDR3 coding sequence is TGTGCCAGCAGTGAAAAGGGGGGGCTCACTGAAGCTTTCTTT. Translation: CASSEKGGLTEAFF.